The 17 T cell receptor beta chains below come from one sample, sequenced in a study of CD8 T cells in Susac syndrome. Random hexamers were used to reverse transcribe 0.5 to 1 ug of RNA. One entry per CDR3 protein results from TCRdb running MiXCR on the immunoSEQ multiplex PCR reads. The data contain about 150,000 distinct CDR3 sequences, roughly 95% of them singletons. Material for sequencing was CD4+ T cells from PBMCs. These receptors all stem from a human donor with Susac syndrome.

This chain links TRBV4-1 with TRBJ2-4, with D perhaps being TRBD1 or TRBD2 (6 bases each). Germline V gene sequence: CDR1 MGHRA, CDR2 YSYEKL. CDR3 length: 19 residues. Trimming took off 3 bases at V and 2 bases at J, with 23 bases between the two ends. The CDR3 DNA reads TGCGCCAGCAGCCACGCCGCGGTCGGGAGCCAGGGGACCAAAAACATTCAGTACTTC. This translates into CASSHAAVGSQGTKNIQYF.

The chain has TRBV29-1 and TRBJ1-4; the D is unclear. Germline V gene data show CDR1 as SQVTM and CDR2 as ANQGSEA. V dropped 4 bases and J dropped 1 base, with 1 base sitting between them. This CDR3 has 11 residues. The CDR3 loop reads CSVVTNEKLFF. The CDR3 DNA sequence: TGCAGCGTTGTAACTAATGAAAAACTGTTTTTT.

This clonotype appeared a single time. The chain recombines TRBV20-1 with TRBJ2-7; TRBD2 matches at 10 bases. Germline CDR1 and CDR2: DFQATT and SNEGSKA (reference sequence). The V segment lost 4 bases and the J segment 2 bases; nucleotides outside the gene matches: 5. This CDR3 has 14 residues. CDR3 residues: CSATVAGGPYEQYF. The CDR3, as DNA: TGCAGTGCTACGGTAGCGGGGGGACCCTACGAGCAGTACTTC.

This chain connects TRBV7-9 to TRBJ2-3; 7 nucleotides agree with TRBD2. CDR3 size: 16 residues. Trimming at V came to 6 bases and at J to 1 base, leaving 10 bases not matched to a gene. CDR1 and CDR2 from the germline V gene are SEHNR and FQNEAQ (reference sequence). The CDR3 is CASRPLPAGGTDTQYF. The CDR3 DNA reads TGTGCCAGCAGACCGCTGCCGGCGGGAGGCACAGATACGCAGTATTTT. Full variable domain (rest looked up from reference TRBV7-9 and TRBJ2-3): DTGVSQNPRHKITKRGQNVTFRCDPISEHNRLYWYRQTLGQGPEFLTYFQNEAQLEKSRLLSDRFSAERPKGSFSTLEIQRTEQGDSAMYLCASRPLPAGGTDTQYFGPGTRLTVL.

This clonotype was observed once. Here the CDR3 DNA reads TGTGCCAGCAGGGACAGGGGGTTTCACTATGGCTACACCTTC. It encodes CASRDRGFHYGYTF. The chain links TRBV12-3 or TRBV12-4 to TRBJ1-2; 10 bases are a match to TRBD1. The CDR3 covers 14 residues. The V gene end was trimmed by 6 bases and the J gene end by 3 bases; junction bases not matched to a gene: 4.

The rearrangement links TRBV19 to TRBJ2-1; the match to TRBD2 covers 8 bases. With V trimmed by 4 bases and J by 0 bases, 5 bases remained unmatched. The CDR3 covers 16 residues. Germline CDR1 reads LNHDA; CDR2 reads SQIVND (reference sequence). The CDR3 here is CASSKRSGSSYNEQFF. CDR3 nucleotides: TGTGCCAGTAGTAAGCGAAGCGGGAGCTCCTACAATGAGCAGTTCTTC.

The chain couples TRBV12-3 or TRBV12-4 to TRBJ1-1, with a possible D match to TRBD1 (5 bases). V was clipped by 6 bases and J by 5 bases, with 16 bases between them. CDR3 length: 14 amino acids. The CDR3 sequence is CASSPVVRGTEAFF. CDR3 coding DNA: TGTGCCAGCAGCCCCGTGGTGAGGGGAACTGAAGCTTTCTTT.

This clonotype was seen a few times. The genes are TRBV11-2 and TRBJ2-3; D not certain. Germline CDR1 is SGHAT and CDR2 is FQNNGV. Deletions cut 0 bases from V and 0 bases from J, with 7 bases between. The CDR3 runs to 15 residues. CDR3 nucleotides: TGTGCCAGCAGCTTAGAGGGCAGAAGCACAGATACGCAGTATTTT. The encoded protein is CASSLEGRSTDTQYF.

The rearrangement joins TRBV20-1 to TRBJ2-1, with TRBD2 matching over 11 bases. The CDR3 length is 15 residues. With V trimmed by 5 bases and J by 12 bases, 15 bases remained unmatched. Looked up from germline, CDR1 is DFQATT and CDR2 is SNEGSKA (reference sequence). CDR3 in DNA: TGCAGTGCTTCCCGGACTAGCGGGTCGGCGTCGGGGCAGTTCTTC. Amino acids: CSASRTSGSASGQFF.

This clonotype was recorded only once. The rearrangement uses TRBV29-1 and TRBJ2-7; 7 bases agree with TRBD1. V lost 0 bases and J lost 6; bases outside the gene matches: 5. The germline CDR1 and CDR2 sequences are SQVTM and ANQGSEA. This CDR3 has 13 residues. CDR3 nucleotides: TGCAGCGTTGAAGATTTTACAGGGGTCGAGCAGTACTTC. It translates to CSVEDFTGVEQYF.

The chain uses TRBV25-1 and TRBJ1-1; D gene ambiguous. The germline V and J ends were trimmed by 4 bases and 3 bases, with 9 bases remaining between them. Germline CDR1 MGHDK, CDR2 SYGVNS. This CDR3 comprises 13 residues. The chain's CDR3 is CASSVQEYTEAFF. The CDR3 DNA reads as TGTGCCAGCAGTGTTCAAGAATACACTGAAGCTTTCTTT.

The gene calls are TRBV29-1 and TRBJ2-3, with D possibly matching TRBD1 (6 bases). Trimming left V 4 bases short and J 4 bases short, with 15 bases between. CDR1 is SQVTM and CDR2 is ANQGSEA in the germline V gene. The CDR3 is 14 residues long. This CDR3 is CSVVVRGGPDTQYF. CDR3 nucleotide sequence: TGCAGCGTTGTTGTCAGGGGCGGGCCAGATACGCAGTATTTT.

The chain has TRBV20-1 and TRBJ2-1; 10 positions agree with TRBD2. Germline V CDR1 and CDR2: DFQATT, SNEGSKA (reference sequence). Unmatched junction bases numbered 7, after V lost 0 bases and J lost 8 bases. The CDR3 length is 15 residues. CDR3 loop: CSARDQLAGVHEQFF. Here the CDR3 DNA reads TGCAGTGCTAGAGATCAGCTAGCGGGGGTTCATGAGCAGTTCTTC.

The chain combines TRBV7-9 with TRBJ2-7; perhaps TRBD2 as D (5 bases). Germline V gene lookup returns CDR1 SEHNR and CDR2 FQNEAQ (reference sequence). V dropped 5 bases and J dropped 3 bases, with 14 bases sitting between them. This CDR3 spans 14 amino acids. The CDR3: CASSPWERNYEQYF. CDR3 DNA sequence: TGTGCCAGCAGCCCGTGGGAGCGGAACTACGAGCAGTACTTC.

The V and J genes are TRBV4-1 and TRBJ1-5; 7 bases fit TRBD1. The CDR3 is 16 residues long. Germline V gives CDR1 MGHRA, CDR2 YSYEKL. V lost 3 bases to trimming and J lost 9 bases; unmatched junction nucleotides: 14. CDR3 sequence: CASSQLGTDRGGPQHF. Here the CDR3 DNA reads TGCGCCAGCAGCCAGTTGGGGACAGACCGAGGGGGGCCCCAGCATTTT.

This chain links TRBV9 with TRBJ1-5; D not resolved. The CDR3 totals 16 residues. Trimming removed 0 bases at V and 4 bases at J, with 14 bases between. CDR1 and CDR2 (germline): SGDLS, YYNGEE. CDR3 loop: CASSVDADPRNQPQHF. As DNA, the CDR3 is TGTGCCAGCAGCGTAGATGCAGACCCGCGGAATCAGCCCCAGCATTTT.

The V call is TRBV12-3 or TRBV12-4, the J call TRBJ2-1; 12 bases are a match to TRBD2. Germline trimming cut 5 bases from V and 15 bases from J; bases unmatched to any gene: 2. The CDR3 has 11 residues. The CDR3 region is CASSTGLAGFF. The CDR3 DNA reads TGTGCCAGCAGTACGGGACTAGCGGGGTTCTTC.